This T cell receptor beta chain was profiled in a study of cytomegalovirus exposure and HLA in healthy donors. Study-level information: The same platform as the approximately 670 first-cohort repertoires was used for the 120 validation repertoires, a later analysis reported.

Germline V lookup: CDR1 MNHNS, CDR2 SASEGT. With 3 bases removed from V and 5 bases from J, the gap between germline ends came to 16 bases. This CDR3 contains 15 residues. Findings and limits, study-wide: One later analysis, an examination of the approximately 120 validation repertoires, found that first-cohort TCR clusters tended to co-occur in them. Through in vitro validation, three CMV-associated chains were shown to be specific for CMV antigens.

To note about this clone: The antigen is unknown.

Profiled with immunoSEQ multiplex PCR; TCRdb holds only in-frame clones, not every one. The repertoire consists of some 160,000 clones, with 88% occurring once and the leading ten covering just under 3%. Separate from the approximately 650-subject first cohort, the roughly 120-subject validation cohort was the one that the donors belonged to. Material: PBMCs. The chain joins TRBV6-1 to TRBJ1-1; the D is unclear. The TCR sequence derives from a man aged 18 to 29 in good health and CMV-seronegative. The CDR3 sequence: CASSDKIAAETEAFF. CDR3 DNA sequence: TGTGCCAGCAGTGACAAGATAGCGGCTGAGACTGAAGCTTTCTTT.